This T cell receptor (beta chain) was profiled in a study of blood T cell repertoires in COVID-19. Study context: Acute and convalescent COVID-19 samples came from the United States, Italy and Spain.

Authors' data handling: Researchers report that nucleated cell counts were estimated from reference gene primer amplification. Some clones are missing from TCRdb's copy, which holds only in-frame ones; the method was immunoSEQ multiplex PCR. V, J and clone size were drawn from that table, and D and trimming were deduced from the DNA. The sample carries 84,000 or so clones, about four fifths recorded once. Looked up from germline, CDR1 is MNHEY and CDR2 is SVGAGI. This CDR3 has 14 amino acids. V gave up 9 bases and J gave up 2 bases; unmatched junction bases: 6. The sequenced material came from peripheral blood. This receptor was obtained from an elderly woman with acute or convalescent COVID-19. This chain joins TRBV6-5 and TRBJ2-2, with 7 nucleotides matching TRBD2. Written as DNA, the CDR3 is TGTGCCAGTGGGAGGGAGGTAAACACCGGGGAGCTGTTTTTT. Amino acids: CASGREVNTGELFF.